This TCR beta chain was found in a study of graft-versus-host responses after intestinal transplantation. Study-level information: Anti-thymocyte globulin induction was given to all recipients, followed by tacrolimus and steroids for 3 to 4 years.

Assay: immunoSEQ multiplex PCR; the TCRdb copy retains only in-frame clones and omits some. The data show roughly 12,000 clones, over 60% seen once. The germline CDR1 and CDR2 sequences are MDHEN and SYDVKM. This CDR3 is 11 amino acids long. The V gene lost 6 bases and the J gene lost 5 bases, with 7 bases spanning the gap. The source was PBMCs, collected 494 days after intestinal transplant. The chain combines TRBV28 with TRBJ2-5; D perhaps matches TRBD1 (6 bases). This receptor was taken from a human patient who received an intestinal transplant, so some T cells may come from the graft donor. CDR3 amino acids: CASSTGETQYF. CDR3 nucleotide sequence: TGTGCCAGCAGCACAGGGGAGACCCAGTACTTC.